The sequence of this T cell receptor beta chain was determined in a study of blood T cell repertoires in COVID-19. Study summary: The samples span acute and convalescent COVID-19 from the United States, Italy and Spain. From T cells, B-cell-depleted T cells, or PBMCs came the material, which was cDNA or gDNA.

Germline CDR1 is MNHEY and CDR2 is SVGEGT. This CDR3 contains 16 residues. V shed 6 bases and J shed 5 bases, with 22 bases lying between them. Authors' data handling: The assay estimated nucleated cells by amplifying reference gene primers. TCRdb keeps only in-frame clones here, not all; method: immunoSEQ multiplex PCR. That table gives V, J and clone size, and the DNA gave D and trimming. The table records hundreds of thousands of clones, around 89% of them present only once. The chain has TRBV6-2 or TRBV6-3 and TRBJ1-2, with a weak D call TRBD1 (6 bases). The sequencing sample was made of peripheral blood. The source is a woman aged 18-30 years with acute or convalescent COVID-19. CDR3 DNA sequence: TGTGCCAGCAGCTCCTTCGGTGGACAGAGGACTTATGGCTACACCTTC. Translation: CASSSFGGQRTYGYTF.